The rows below give T cell receptor beta chains drawn from one sample of a study of blood T cells in healthy people across ages. TCRdb itself ran the 5' RACE reads through MiXCR, one entry per CDR3 protein. The sample includes 550,000 to 750,000 distinct CDR3 sequences, around a fifth of them seen just once. The sample was blood. These receptor sequences come from a man aged 65 to 79 in good health. Each CDR3 is given with its conserved first and last residue. The order of the fields is clone size, V gene, J gene, D gene, CDR3 protein, CDR3 DNA. A D gene is named only where the DNA matches it firmly. Clone size is not always given. Where it is, it says once, few, many or a class for expanded clones.

>NA|TRBV12-3/TRBV12-4|TRBJ1-1|NA
CASSLSDNTEAFF
TGTGCCAGCAGTTTATCCGACAACACTGAAGCTTTCTTT
>NA|TRBV4-1|TRBJ1-2|TRBD1
CASSQGPRQGIGYTF
TGCGCCAGCAGCCAAGGTCCGCGACAGGGGATCGGCTACACCTTC
>few|TRBV12-3/TRBV12-4|TRBJ2-7|TRBD1
CASSRTGGDYEQYF
TGTGCCAGCAGTAGGACAGGGGGGGACTACGAGCAGTACTTC
>few|TRBV5-1|TRBJ2-5|NA
CASSRTAKYQETQYF
TGCGCCAGCAGTCGGACAGCTAAGTACCAAGAGACCCAGTACTTC
>few|TRBV5-6|TRBJ2-7|NA
CASAIRGYEQCF
TGTGCCAGCGCGATTAGGGGCTACGAGCAGTGCTTC
>few|TRBV7-9|TRBJ2-1|NA
CASSPRAPHNEQFF
TGTGCCAGCAGCCCCCGGGCGCCTCACAATGAGCAGTTCTTC
>NA|TRBV20-1|TRBJ2-1|TRBD2
CSASRGLAGSEQFF
TGCAGTGCTAGTAGAGGACTAGCGGGATCTGAGCAGTTCTTC
>NA|TRBV6-5|TRBJ1-6|NA
CASSSPGSPLHF
TGTGCCAGCAGCTCCCCGGGATCACCCCTCCACTTT
>NA|TRBV28|TRBJ2-7|TRBD2
CASSLRGPSGSAEQYF
TGTGCCAGCAGTCTCAGGGGGCCTAGCGGGAGTGCCGAGCAGTACTTC
>NA|TRBV5-1|TRBJ2-3|NA
CASTKEGQTTDTQYF
TGCGCCAGCACCAAAGAAGGACAAACCACAGATACGCAGTATTTT
>many|TRBV5-1|TRBJ1-1|TRBD1
CASSSGQGNTEAFF
TGTGCCAGCAGTTCCGGACAGGGAAACACTGAAGCTTTCTTT
>NA|TRBV3-1|TRBJ2-5|NA
CASSQDGSRETQYF
TGTGCCAGCAGCCAAGATGGCTCGAGGGAGACCCAGTACTTC
>NA|TRBV29-1|TRBJ2-7|TRBD2
CSVLAGDGYEQYF
TGCAGCGTACTAGCGGGAGATGGGTACGAGCAGTACTTC
>many|TRBV5-1|TRBJ2-5|NA
CASKNDGETQYF
TGCGCCAGCAAAAACGACGGAGAGACCCAGTACTTC
>NA|TRBV6-2/TRBV6-3|TRBJ2-1|TRBD2
CASRRTSGRWNEQFF
TGTGCCAGCAGGCGGACTAGCGGGAGATGGAATGAGCAGTTCTTC
>NA|TRBV18|TRBJ2-3|TRBD2
CASSPLVGLAGTDTQYF
TGTGCCAGCTCACCGCTCGTAGGACTAGCGGGCACAGATACGCAGTATTTT
>many|TRBV7-9|TRBJ2-7|TRBD2
CASSSILAGYEQYF
TGTGCCAGCAGCTCGATTCTAGCGGGGTACGAGCAGTACTTC
>NA|TRBV5-1|TRBJ2-1|TRBD2
CASSQGLARGEQFF
TGCGCCAGCAGCCAGGGACTAGCCCGGGGTGAGCAGTTCTTC
>few|TRBV7-9|TRBJ1-2|TRBD1
CASSLEGARNYGYTF
TGTGCCAGCAGCTTAGAGGGGGCGCGGAACTATGGCTACACCTTC
>few|TRBV28|TRBJ2-7|NA
CASSSPRELRYEQYF
TGTGCCAGCAGTTCCCCCAGGGAACTGCGCTACGAGCAGTACTTC
>many|TRBV5-1|TRBJ2-7|NA
CASSSESYEQYF
TGTGCCAGCAGTTCAGAGAGCTACGAGCAGTACTTC
>many|TRBV29-1|TRBJ2-5|NA
CSVGSNRRQETQYF
TGCAGCGTTGGTTCCAACAGGCGTCAAGAGACCCAGTACTTC
>NA|TRBV7-9|TRBJ1-6|NA
CTSSSTVPNSPLHF
TGTACCAGCAGCTCGACAGTTCCAAATTCACCCCTCCACTTT
>many|TRBV11-2|TRBJ2-3|NA
CASSLYLDSLTDTQYF
TGTGCCAGCAGCTTATATTTGGACAGCCTTACAGATACGCAGTATTTT
>few|TRBV12-3/TRBV12-4|TRBJ2-3|NA
CASIWGDTQYF
TGTGCCAGCATCTGGGGGGATACGCAGTATTTT
>NA|TRBV20-1|TRBJ2-3|NA
CSALIGRTDTQYF
TGCAGTGCCTTGATAGGCCGCACAGATACGCAGTATTTT
>NA|TRBV7-2|TRBJ2-1|TRBD2
CASSKVSGGARNEQFF
TGTGCCAGCAGCAAAGTTAGCGGGGGTGCCCGGAATGAGCAGTTCTTC
>few|TRBV3-1|TRBJ2-2|TRBD2
CASQILAETGELFF
TGTGCCAGCCAGATACTAGCGGAAACCGGGGAGCTGTTTTTT
>NA|TRBV6-6|TRBJ1-2|NA
CASSYLRGSNGYTF
TGTGCCAGCAGTTACCTCCGAGGAAGCAATGGCTACACCTTC
>NA|TRBV29-1|TRBJ1-2|TRBD1
CSDEGQGRYGYTF
TGCAGCGACGAGGGACAGGGCAGATATGGCTACACCTTC
>few|TRBV27|TRBJ2-5|NA
CASSAYGAQETQYF
TGTGCCAGCAGCGCTTACGGGGCTCAAGAGACCCAGTACTTC
>NA|TRBV20-1|TRBJ2-5|TRBD2
CSARGLAPSIQETQYF
TGCAGTGCAAGGGGACTAGCACCCTCTATACAAGAGACCCAGTACTTC
>few|TRBV3-1|TRBJ2-7|NA
CASSQGPFEQYF
TGTGCCAGCAGCCAGGGACCGTTCGAGCAGTACTTC
>NA|TRBV10-1|TRBJ2-3|NA
CASRPGLTTDTQYF
TGCGCCAGCAGGCCGGGACTGACCACAGATACGCAGTATTTT
>NA|TRBV3-1|TRBJ2-3|TRBD1
CASSQVGTGDNTQYF
TGTGCCAGCAGCCAAGTCGGGACAGGGGATAATACGCAGTATTTT
>NA|TRBV7-9|TRBJ2-5|TRBD2
CASSPTSGIETQYF
TGTGCCAGCAGCCCTACTAGCGGGATTGAGACCCAGTACTTC
>few|TRBV20-1|TRBJ2-7|TRBD2
CSASPRTRRHEQYF
TGCAGTGCAAGCCCCAGGACTAGACGTCACGAGCAGTACTTC
>NA|TRBV7-9|TRBJ2-1|TRBD2
CASSLALAGTRNYNEQFF
TGTGCCAGCAGCTTAGCGCTAGCGGGAACTAGGAACTACAATGAGCAGTTCTTC
>few|TRBV25-1|TRBJ1-1|NA
CASSDPRGSTEAFF
TGTGCCAGCAGTGATCCTAGGGGAAGCACTGAAGCTTTCTTT
>few|TRBV20-1|TRBJ2-7|NA
CSARGYSGTHFSYEQYF
TGCAGTGCTAGAGGTTACTCCGGGACTCATTTTTCCTACGAGCAGTACTTC
>NA|TRBV7-6|TRBJ2-2|NA
CASSLNFGNTGELFF
TGTGCCAGCAGCTTAAATTTTGGGAACACCGGGGAGCTGTTTTTT
>few|TRBV20-1|TRBJ1-4|TRBD1
CSADRGDGEKLFF
TGCAGTGCTGACAGGGGGGACGGAGAAAAACTGTTTTTT